This entry features one TCR beta chain sequence. What this receptor recognizes is not known. Base qualities are not recorded, but no much larger clone differs from it by a single base. V lost 1 base and J lost 6 bases; the stretch between them is 7 bases long. The germline V gene provides CDR1 SGHRS and CDR2 YFSETQ. The CDR3 contains 12 residues, cysteine and phenylalanine counted. The only DNA kept is the CDR3, 36 bases in frame from the first base. The data derive from a study of shared clonotypes between healthy human individuals (dated by TCRdb to 2018 to 2020). About the study as a whole: The cohort comprised a couple of women and three men aged 18 to 49 years. For each donor, three plates each were used for CD4 naive and CD4 memory, two plates were used for CD8 naive, and one plate was used for CD8 memory. To estimate repertoire size and how much clonotype sharing occurs between individuals, the study deeply sequenced the blood TCR repertoires of five healthy adults. Per donor, leukapheresis produced somewhere between about 0.9 and 9.5 billion PBMCs. To increase sequencing depth and limit assay-specific biases, TCR repertoire library preparation and sequencing were carried out by different laboratories using diverse techniques.

Study-wide findings and limitations: When a few donors were compared, the shared fraction of clonotypes was 5% to 6.5% for naive CD4, more than 3% for naive CD8, roughly 2.3% for memory CD4, and 0.4% for memory CD8. Higher generation probabilities were observed for clonotypes shared by all four sorted-subset donors than for non-shared clonotypes. The genetic and exposure-history diversity represented was limited by the small number of donors. Pairwise subsampling indicated that sequencing depth was expected to affect the degree of clonotype sharing among donors. Estimated clonotype richness was generally larger for naive than for memory subsets. Only blood was sampled, and tissue TCR repertoires likely differ from those in blood. Incomplete sequencing was indicated by rarefaction of sorted-subset datasets, despite the large sequencing depth.

CD8 naive samples were CD45RO-negative cells positively selected for CCR7, giving a CD45RA+CCR7+ population that excluded TemRA cells. The donors were healthy, HIV-negative adults who had no recently reported acute infections or vaccinations. All donors were Caucasian adults living in Nashville, Tennessee, USA. Blood was obtained by leukapheresis, after which PBMCs were separated by Ficoll-Histopaque density gradient centrifugation and cryopreserved in liquid nitrogen vapor phase. Analytical flow cytometry was used to check the purity and quantity of every magnetically sorted T cell population. Genomic DNA was isolated from each sorted fraction and quantified by UV absorbance on a Nanodrop 2000c. Using the deep immunoSEQ assay, multiplex PCR amplified TCR CDR3 regions from genomic DNA. For each cell subset, the extracted genomic DNA was distributed evenly across all wells of several immunoSEQ 96-well plates, and each plate served as one replicate. Each replicate PCR for sorted subsets received about 180 ng genomic DNA, equal to about 30,000 T cell genomes. Purified libraries were measured with a Qubit 3.0 fluorometer, size-checked on a Bioanalyzer 2100, and measured again with the KAPA Library Quantification kit. Each immunoSEQ 96-well plate was sequenced on its own single-read 150-cycle Illumina NextSeq 550 flow cell. As for the authors' bioinformatics: Because the immunoSEQ output held only junctional sequences and lacked quality scores, the filtering could not match the filtering applied to full-length reads. To assign V/J genes and CDR3, sequences were annotated against IMGT germline references using PyIR, a Python wrapper for IgBLAST v1.9. Reads were filtered out if the reads had weak V/J assignments (E-value above 1e-6), no CDR3, stop codons, out-of-frame junctions, or ambiguous translated residues. V3J clonotypes were defined by identical inferred V gene, J gene, and CDR3 amino acid sequence. Percentage overlap between repertoires was calculated by dividing the number of shared unique clonotypes by the size of the smaller repertoire. Richness of each repertoire was evaluated using RTK rarefaction, the Chao1 estimator, and Recon v2.1 estimates of unobserved clonotypes. For all TCRbeta clonotypes obtained by the gDNA method from a handful of donors, generation probabilities were computed with OLGA. This is the immuneACCESS table as TCRdb keeps it, with only in-frame sequences that have V and J called. A part of the clones is gone; compared with another copy, unresolved V genes explain less than half, and the rest is unexplained. Clone size and V and J calls were adopted from that table, with D and trimming inferred from the DNA. A total of fewer than 850,000 clones appear in this sample, 96% of them only once. Jointly, the top ten make up less than 0.25% of the sample.

The material sequenced was naive CD8+ T cells sorted from blood. The cell subset or site label for this specimen denotes: CD45RA+CCR7+. This receptor chain uses TRBV5-1 and TRBJ1-1; possibly the D gene is TRBD1, per 5 matching bases. The TCR originated in a man between 25 and 39 years old in good health. The nucleotides are TGCGCCAGCAGCTTGATAGGGGCTGAAGCTTTCTTT. This encodes CASSLIGAEAFF.